The T cell receptor beta chain described here comes from a study of blood T cell repertoires in COVID-19. Study-wide context: The United States, Italy and Spain were the sources of the acute and convalescent COVID-19 samples. T cells, B-cell-depleted T cells, or PBMCs provided the cDNA or gDNA that served as material.

The CDR3 consists of 14 residues. The V segment lost 6 bases and the J segment 5 bases; nucleotides outside the gene matches: 6. Per germline, CDR1 MGHDK and CDR2 SYGVNS. Source study methods: Estimation of nucleated cell counts relied on the amplification of reference gene primers. The assay was immunoSEQ multiplex PCR, and TCRdb's table has in-frame clones only and misses some. That table gives V, J and clone size, and the DNA gave D and trimming. Of roughly 250,000 clones in the sample, about 90% were seen once. This chain links TRBV25-1 with TRBJ2-5, with 10 nucleotides matching TRBD1. Sample: peripheral blood. This TCR derives from a woman aged 50 to 65 with acute or convalescent COVID-19. This chain's CDR3 is CASRKTGGKETQYF. CDR3 DNA: TGTGCCAGCAGGAAGACAGGGGGCAAGGAGACCCAGTACTTC.